Described below is a single TCR beta chain sequence and its context. It was negative isolation that provided the CD8+ and CD4+ T cells, whereas TEMRA cells were enriched by FACS. Reverse transcription of about 0.5 to 1 ug RNA was carried out with random hexamers. With immunoSEQ multiplex PCR, TCR beta CDR3 was amplified across 54 Vbeta and 13 Jbeta. TCRdb passed the immunoSEQ multiplex PCR reads through MiXCR, listing each CDR3 protein once. The data show 120,000 to 150,000 distinct CDR3 sequences, approximately 93% seen once. The entry originates in a study of CD8 T cells in Susac syndrome. Material for sequencing was CD4+ T cells from PBMCs. This receptor was taken from a human donor in good health.

CDR3 in DNA: TGTGCCAGCAGCCCAGGTGGGCCCAACTACGAGCAGTACTTC. As protein: CASSPGGPNYEQYF. The rearrangement joins TRBV12-3 or TRBV12-4 to TRBJ2-7; no reliable D call. The germline V and J ends were trimmed by 6 bases and 3 bases, with 15 bases remaining between them. The CDR3 has 14 residues.